This T cell receptor (beta chain) appears in the sequencing data of a study of beta chain features in type 1 diabetes. Study-wide background: Healthy donors, compared against patients, showed similar age, gender and cell yields. The study examined 90 million to 130 million sorted cells across all samples. Regarding the study as a whole: Moderately but significantly shorter TCRB CDR3s were found in Type 1 diabetes patients in all four CD4+ subsets.

Trimming shortened V by 6 bases and J by 1 base, and 7 bases separated the two germline ends. Germline CDR1 MDHEN, CDR2 SYDVKM. CDR3 length: 13 amino acids. Reverse transcribing all isolated RNA meant expressed TCRB transcripts were sequenced. Naive, central memory and regulatory T cell samples came to a mean of around 3.3 million reads. Method: immunoSEQ multiplex PCR; TCRdb's copy keeps in-frame clones and lacks some. The table records over 150,000 clones, 7% to 9% of them present only once. Many counts were recorded for this clone. Its matching antigen is unknown. Sequences were obtained from central memory CD4+ T cells from blood. This rearrangement joins TRBV28 to TRBJ1-5; no firm D call. This clonotype was sampled from a man younger than 35 with type 1 diabetes. The CDR3 loop reads CASRAPSNQPQHF. CDR3 nucleotides: TGTGCCAGCAGAGCCCCCAGCAATCAGCCCCAGCATTTT. The variable domain in full, with the rest retrieved from reference TRBV28 and TRBJ1-5, is DVKVTQSSRYLVKRTGEKVFLECVQDMDHENMFWYRQDPGLGLRLIYFSYDVKMKEKGDIPEGYSVSREKKERFSLILESASTNQTSMYLCASRAPSNQPQHFGDGTRLSIL.